This T cell receptor beta chain was captured by sequencing in a study of high-grade serous ovarian cancer treatment subgroups. Overall study: Mean per sample: approximately 14,000 reads, about 7,000 unique TCR beta rearrangements.

Study conclusions and caveats: Bulk tumor TCR sequencing gave no spatial information. CDR1 and CDR2 were left unanalyzed; analyses focused on CDR3. Tumors within one patient showed repertoire similarity of roughly 0.095 to 0.8.

Tumor tissue was taken before any definitive surgery or chemotherapy was given. V lost 0 bases and J lost 12; bases outside the gene matches: 5. This CDR3 has 16 residues. Germline V gene sequence: CDR1 MNHNY, CDR2 SVGAGI (reference sequence). This clone occurred once. Its target is not known. TCRdb's table, derived via immunoSEQ multiplex PCR, lists solely in-frame clones and lacks some. Of around 30,000 clones in the sample, roughly four fifths were seen once. This sequence originates from a human donor with high-grade serous ovarian cancer. The genes are TRBV6-6 and TRBJ2-1; 16 bases map to TRBD2. Material for sequencing was tumor tissue. The CDR3 bases are TGTGCCAGCAGTTACTCCGGGGGACTAGCGGGAGGGGGGCAGTTCTTC. Protein product: CASSYSGGLAGGGQFF.